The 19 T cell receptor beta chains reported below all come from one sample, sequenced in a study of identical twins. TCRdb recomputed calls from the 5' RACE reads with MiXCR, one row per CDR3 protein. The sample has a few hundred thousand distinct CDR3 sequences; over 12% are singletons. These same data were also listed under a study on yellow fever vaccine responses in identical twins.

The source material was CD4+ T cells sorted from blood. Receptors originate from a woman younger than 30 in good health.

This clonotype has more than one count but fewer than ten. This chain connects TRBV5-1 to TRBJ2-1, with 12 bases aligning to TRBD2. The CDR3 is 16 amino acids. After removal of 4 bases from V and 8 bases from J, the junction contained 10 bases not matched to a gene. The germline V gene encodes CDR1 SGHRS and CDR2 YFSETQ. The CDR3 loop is CASSVPTSGSNYEQFF. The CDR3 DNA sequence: TGCGCCAGCAGCGTACCGACTAGCGGGAGTAACTATGAGCAGTTCTTC.

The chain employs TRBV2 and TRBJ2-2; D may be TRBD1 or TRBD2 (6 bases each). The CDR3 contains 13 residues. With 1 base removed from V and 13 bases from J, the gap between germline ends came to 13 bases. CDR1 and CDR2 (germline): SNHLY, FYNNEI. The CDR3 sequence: CASSEEGGSVLFF. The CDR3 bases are TGTGCCAGCAGTGAAGAAGGGGGGAGTGTGCTGTTTTTT.

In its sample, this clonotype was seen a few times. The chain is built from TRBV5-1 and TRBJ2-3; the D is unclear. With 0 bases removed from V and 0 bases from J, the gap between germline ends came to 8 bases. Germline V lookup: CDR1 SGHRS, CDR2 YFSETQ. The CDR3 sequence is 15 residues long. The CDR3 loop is CASSLGHTSTDTQYF. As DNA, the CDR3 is TGCGCCAGCAGCTTGGGGCATACTAGCACAGATACGCAGTATTTT.

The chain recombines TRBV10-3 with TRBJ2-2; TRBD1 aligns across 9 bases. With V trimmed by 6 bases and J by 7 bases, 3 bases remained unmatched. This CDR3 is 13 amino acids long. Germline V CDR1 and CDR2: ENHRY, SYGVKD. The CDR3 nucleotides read TGTGCCATCAGGGGACAGGGCGGCGGGGAGCTGTTTTTT. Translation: CAIRGQGGGELFF.

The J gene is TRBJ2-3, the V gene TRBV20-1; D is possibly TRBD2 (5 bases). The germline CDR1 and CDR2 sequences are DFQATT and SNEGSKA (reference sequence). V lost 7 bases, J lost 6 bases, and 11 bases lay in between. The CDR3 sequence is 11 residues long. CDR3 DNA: TGCAGTGTAATATCGGGGGATACGCAGTATTTT. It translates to CSVISGDTQYF.

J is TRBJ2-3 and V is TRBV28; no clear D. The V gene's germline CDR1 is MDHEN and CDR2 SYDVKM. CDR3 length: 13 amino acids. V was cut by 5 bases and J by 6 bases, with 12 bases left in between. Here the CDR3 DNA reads TGTGCCAGCAGTCCTATGTCCCTTGATACGCAGTATTTT. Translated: CASSPMSLDTQYF.

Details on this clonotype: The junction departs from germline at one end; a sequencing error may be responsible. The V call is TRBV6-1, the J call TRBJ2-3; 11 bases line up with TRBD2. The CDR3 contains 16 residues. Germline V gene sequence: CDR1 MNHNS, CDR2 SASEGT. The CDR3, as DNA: TGTGCCAGCAGCGAAGATAGACTAGCGGGAAGGGGGACGCAGTATTTT. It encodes CASSEDRLAGRGTQYF.

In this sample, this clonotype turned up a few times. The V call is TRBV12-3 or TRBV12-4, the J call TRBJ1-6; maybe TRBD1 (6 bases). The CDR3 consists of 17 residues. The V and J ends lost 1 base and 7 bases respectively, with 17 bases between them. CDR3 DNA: TGTGCCAGCAGTTTAGGGAACAGGGAAGTTTCGAATTCACCCCTCCACTTT. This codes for CASSLGNREVSNSPLHF.

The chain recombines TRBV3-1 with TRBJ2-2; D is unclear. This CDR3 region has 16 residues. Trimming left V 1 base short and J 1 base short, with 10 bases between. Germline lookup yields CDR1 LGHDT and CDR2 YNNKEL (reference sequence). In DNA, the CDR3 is TGTGCCAGCAGCCAAGGCCCCAGGAAGAACACCGGGGAGCTGTTTTTT. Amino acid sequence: CASSQGPRKNTGELFF.

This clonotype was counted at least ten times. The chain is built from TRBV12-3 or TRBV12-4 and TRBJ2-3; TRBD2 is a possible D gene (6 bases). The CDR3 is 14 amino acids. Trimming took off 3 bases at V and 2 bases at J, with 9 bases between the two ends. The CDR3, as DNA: TGTGCCAGCAGTTTTACTAGCTACACAGATACGCAGTATTTT. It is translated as CASSFTSYTDTQYF.

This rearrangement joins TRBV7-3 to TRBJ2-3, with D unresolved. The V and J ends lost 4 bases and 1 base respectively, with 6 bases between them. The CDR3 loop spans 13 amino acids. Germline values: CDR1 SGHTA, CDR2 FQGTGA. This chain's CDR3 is CASSSDGTDTQYF. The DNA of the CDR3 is TGTGCCAGCAGCTCTGACGGCACAGATACGCAGTATTTT.

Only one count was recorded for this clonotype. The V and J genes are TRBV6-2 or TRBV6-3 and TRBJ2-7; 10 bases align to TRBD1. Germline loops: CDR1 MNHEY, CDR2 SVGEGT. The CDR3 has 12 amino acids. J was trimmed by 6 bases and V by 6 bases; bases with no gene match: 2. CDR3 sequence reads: CASRRTGGEQYF. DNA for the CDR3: TGTGCCAGCAGAAGGACAGGGGGCGAGCAGTACTTC.

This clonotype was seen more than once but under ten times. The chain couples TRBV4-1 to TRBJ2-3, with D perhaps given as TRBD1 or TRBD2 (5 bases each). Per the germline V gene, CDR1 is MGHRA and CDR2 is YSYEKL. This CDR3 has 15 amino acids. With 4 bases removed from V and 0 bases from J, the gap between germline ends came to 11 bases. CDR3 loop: CASSPGTVSTDTQYF. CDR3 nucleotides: TGCGCCAGCAGCCCTGGGACGGTGAGCACAGATACGCAGTATTTT.

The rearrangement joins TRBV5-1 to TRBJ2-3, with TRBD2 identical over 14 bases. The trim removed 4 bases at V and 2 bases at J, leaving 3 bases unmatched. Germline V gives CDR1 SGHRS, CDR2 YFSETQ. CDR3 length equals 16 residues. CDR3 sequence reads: CASSEGLAGATDTQYF. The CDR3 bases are TGCGCCAGCAGCGAGGGACTAGCGGGAGCCACAGATACGCAGTATTTT. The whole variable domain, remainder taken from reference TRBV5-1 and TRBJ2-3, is KAGVTQTPRYLIKTRGQQVTLSCSPISGHRSVSWYQQTPGQGLQFLFEYFSETQRNKGNFPGRFSGRQFSNSRSEMNVSTLELGDSALYLCASSEGLAGATDTQYFGPGTRLTVL.

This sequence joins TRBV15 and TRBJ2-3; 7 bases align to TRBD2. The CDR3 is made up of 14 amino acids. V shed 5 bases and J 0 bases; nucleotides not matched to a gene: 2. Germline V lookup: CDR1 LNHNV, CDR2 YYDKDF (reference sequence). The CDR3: CATSPSGSTDTQYF. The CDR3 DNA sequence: TGTGCCACCAGCCCTAGCGGTAGCACAGATACGCAGTATTTT.

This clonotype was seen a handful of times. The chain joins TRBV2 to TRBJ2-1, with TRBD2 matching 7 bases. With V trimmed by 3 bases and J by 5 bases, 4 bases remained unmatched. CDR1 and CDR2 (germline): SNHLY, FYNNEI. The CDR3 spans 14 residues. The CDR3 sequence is CASSEGLADNEQFF. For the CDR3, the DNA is TGTGCCAGCAGTGAGGGGCTAGCGGACAATGAGCAGTTCTTC.

Here the CDR3 reads CASSLIATAGQETQYF. In nucleotides, the CDR3 is TGCGCCAGCAGCTTGATCGCGACAGCGGGGCAAGAGACCCAGTACTTC. This chain joins TRBV5-1 and TRBJ2-5, with 7 bases matching TRBD2. The V and J ends lost 1 base and 2 bases, in that order; junction bases with no gene match: 8. Germline V CDR1 and CDR2: SGHRS, YFSETQ. The CDR3 has 16 amino acids.

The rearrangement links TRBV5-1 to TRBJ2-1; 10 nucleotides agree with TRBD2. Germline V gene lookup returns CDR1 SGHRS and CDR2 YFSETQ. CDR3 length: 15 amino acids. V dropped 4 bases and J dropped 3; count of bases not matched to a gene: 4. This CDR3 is CASSKSGGDYNEQFF. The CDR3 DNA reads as TGCGCCAGCAGCAAGAGCGGGGGGGACTACAATGAGCAGTTCTTC.

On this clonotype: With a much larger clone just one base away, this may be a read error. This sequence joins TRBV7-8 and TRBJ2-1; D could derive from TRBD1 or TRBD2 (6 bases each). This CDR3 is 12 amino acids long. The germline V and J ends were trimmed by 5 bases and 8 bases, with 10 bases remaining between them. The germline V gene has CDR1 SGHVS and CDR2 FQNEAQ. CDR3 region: CASSPGGYEQFF. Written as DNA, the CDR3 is TGTGCCAGCAGCCCCGGGGGCTATGAGCAGTTCTTC. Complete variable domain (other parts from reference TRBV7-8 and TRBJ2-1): GAGVSQSPRYKVAKRGQDVALRCDPISGHVSLFWYQQALGQGPEFLTYFQNEAQLDKSGLPSDRFFAERPEGSVSTLKIQRTQQEDSAVYLCASSPGGYEQFFGPGTRLTVL.